This T cell receptor (beta chain) was identified during a study of cytomegalovirus exposure and HLA in healthy donors. Background on the study: Unique TCRs from HLA-typed donors, 80 million to 100 million of them, were held in an early data release.

Study-wide findings and caveats: Cytomegalovirus status, reportedly, was diagnosed with high specificity and sensitivity by the classifier. Fewer N-insertions than the roughly 650-donor mean were reportedly shown by an Asian-associated ancestry cluster in a later analysis.

A remark on this clone: Its antigen is as yet unknown.

With V trimmed by 2 bases and J by 8 bases, 7 bases remained unmatched. Per germline, CDR1 SGHRS and CDR2 YFSETQ. CDR3 length equals 15 residues. Researchers ran the PCR with 60 Vbeta and 13 Jbeta primers. Only in-frame clones appear in the TCRdb table, and some are missing; sequencing was by immunoSEQ multiplex PCR. The sample lists 150,000 to 200,000 clones; roughly 76% were seen once. This clonotype was sampled from a woman aged 18-30 years in good health and CMV-seropositive. The chain links TRBV5-1 to TRBJ1-4; TRBD1 matches at 9 bases. Sample: PBMCs. Written as DNA, the CDR3 is TGCGCCAGCAGCTTTACCACAGGGGGCGAAGAAAAACTGTTTTTT. Translation gives CASSFTTGGEEKLFF.